This TCR beta chain was sequenced for a study of T cells in Graves' hyperthyroidism and ophthalmopathy. Broader study findings: Most thyroid-expanded clonotypes above 0.001 were also found in blood. Using 13 V-J features, a model discriminated ophthalmopathy from stable hyperthyroidism.

Note on this clonotype: Its target is not known.

Germline values: CDR1 DFQATT, CDR2 SNEGSKA (reference sequence). V lost 0 bases and J lost 5, with 11 bases in between. The CDR3 loop spans 14 amino acids. The TCR beta CDR3 regions underwent amplification using RNA transcripts as the source. Primed by the HTBI set, a first-round RT-PCR was run on the TCR CDR3. Using its own MiXCR run on the multiplex PCR reads, TCRdb lists one record per CDR3 protein. This sample yields around 560,000 distinct CDR3 sequences, of which 16% are seen a single time; approximately 20% belongs to the top ten. Patients showing uncontrolled infection, other autoimmune disease, pregnancy or lactation were ineligible.

The chain is built from TRBV20-1 and TRBJ2-1, with a possible D match to TRBD2 (5 bases). Material: blood. The receptor was isolated from a young woman with Graves' hyperthyroidism. Here the CDR3 reads CSARDARENNEQFF. CDR3 bases: TGCAGTGCTAGAGATGCAAGGGAGAACAATGAGCAGTTCTTC.